A single sample gave rise to the 25 T cell receptor beta chains below, sequenced in a study of T cells in narcolepsy. The data were produced by immunoSEQ multiplex PCR, yet TCRdb's version contains in-frame clones alone and is incomplete. The table records about 33,000 clones, around 90% of them present only once. Sequenced: CD45RA- memory CD4+ T cells from PBMCs. These receptors came from a human donor with narcolepsy.

V gene TRBV6-5 combines with J gene TRBJ2-7; D not certain. CDR3 length: 15 amino acids. Trimming stripped 2 bases from V and 3 bases from J, with 14 bases between. Germline V gene data show CDR1 as MNHEY and CDR2 as SVGAGI. CDR3 sequence (DNA): TGTGCCAGCAGTTACGGCGGCAGCAGCGACTACGAGCAGTACTTC. Residues: CASSYGGSSDYEQYF.

This sequence joins TRBV5-1 and TRBJ2-5, with D perhaps TRBD1 or TRBD2 (5 bases each). There are 13 residues in the CDR3. V was pared by 2 bases and J by 4 bases, with 9 bases between. Germline assignment: CDR1 SGHRS and CDR2 YFSETQ. The CDR3 nucleotides are TGCGCCAGCAGCTTATACGGGGCAGAGACCCAGTACTTC. It encodes CASSLYGAETQYF.

J is TRBJ2-1 and V is TRBV7-2; 8 nucleotides align to TRBD2. The junction had 9 bases not matched to a gene; V was cut back by 1 base and J by 7 bases. The CDR3 totals 16 residues. In germline, CDR1 is SGHTA, CDR2 FQGNSA. Written as DNA, the CDR3 is TGTGCCAGCAGCTTAGATCGAGGCGGGAGGTCAAATGAGCAGTTCTTC. It codes for CASSLDRGGRSNEQFF.

The gene calls are TRBV6-1 and TRBJ1-1, with unresolved D. Trimming stripped 8 bases from V and 2 bases from J, with 12 bases between. Germline assignment: CDR1 MNHNS and CDR2 SASEGT. This CDR3 spans 13 amino acids. The DNA of the CDR3 is TGTGCCAGCTCCCCGGGCAGAAACACTGAAGCTTTCTTT. It translates to CASSPGRNTEAFF.

The genes are TRBV5-1 and TRBJ2-7; 10 nucleotides align to TRBD2. J gave up 4 bases and V 0 bases, and 10 bases lay outside the gene matches. The CDR3 has 17 residues. The V gene's germline CDR1 is SGHRS and CDR2 YFSETQ. CDR3 loop: CASSLEVSGRALYEQYF. In DNA form, the CDR3 reads TGCGCCAGCAGCTTGGAGGTCAGCGGGAGGGCCTTGTACGAGCAGTACTTC.

V gene TRBV6-5 combines with J gene TRBJ1-2, with a tentative D call TRBD1 (5 bases). The V gene lost 6 bases and the J gene lost 8 bases, with 19 bases spanning the gap. The CDR3 has 14 amino acids. Germline values: CDR1 MNHEY, CDR2 SVGAGI. In DNA form, the CDR3 reads TGTGCCAGCAGCCCTCCCTCGGGGGTCTTGGGCTACACCTTC. This translates into CASSPPSGVLGYTF.

There are a few counts of this clone. The chain couples TRBV10-3 to TRBJ2-5, with D perhaps TRBD1 or TRBD2 (5 bases each). Germline V gives CDR1 ENHRY, CDR2 SYGVKD. The CDR3 runs to 13 residues. With 6 bases removed from V and 2 bases from J, the gap between germline ends came to 10 bases. CDR3 nucleotides: TGTGCCATCAGGGGACGGGGACAAGAGACCCAGTACTTC. Amino acids: CAIRGRGQETQYF.

This chain joins TRBV5-4 and TRBJ1-1; no clear D. Trimming shortened V by 5 bases and J by 1 base, and 12 bases separated the two germline ends. CDR1 is SGHNT, CDR2 YYREEE, per germline (reference sequence). The CDR3 extends over 14 amino acids. The CDR3 reads CASSLPGGNTEAFF. The CDR3 DNA follows: TGTGCCAGCAGTCTTCCCGGAGGGAACACTGAAGCTTTCTTT.

This clone was observed a single time. The chain carries TRBV6-4 and TRBJ2-7, with a weak D call TRBD2 (5 bases). Germline CDR1 is MRHNA and CDR2 is SNTAGT. V shed 8 bases and J shed 4 bases, with 15 bases lying between them. The CDR3 totals 13 residues. The CDR3 loop is CASVLGAVYEQYF. CDR3 nucleotide sequence: TGTGCCAGCGTCTTGGGAGCCGTATACGAGCAGTACTTC.

The V and J genes are TRBV2 and TRBJ2-7; TRBD1 agrees at 10 bases. Germline V gene data show CDR1 as SNHLY and CDR2 as FYNNEI. V gave up 8 bases and J gave up 1 base; unmatched junction bases: 5. The CDR3 runs to 14 residues. The CDR3 loop reads CASAGTGVSYEQYF. The CDR3 DNA reads as TGTGCCAGCGCCGGGACAGGGGTTTCCTACGAGCAGTACTTC.

The chain recombines TRBV10-3 with TRBJ2-7; 9 nucleotides line up with TRBD1. From germline, CDR1 is ENHRY and CDR2 SYGVKD. Germline trimming cut 0 bases from V and 5 bases from J; bases unmatched to any gene: 11. The CDR3 contains 17 residues. The CDR3 nucleotides read TGTGCCATCAGTGAGTCGGGGCGGAGGACAGGGGATAACGAGCAGTACTTC. It translates to CAISESGRRTGDNEQYF.

The V and J genes are TRBV19 and TRBJ2-1, with 7 bases fitting TRBD2. The CDR3 is 15 residues long. Germline values: CDR1 LNHDA, CDR2 SQIVND (reference sequence). J was trimmed by 0 bases and V by 3 bases; bases with no gene match: 2. DNA for the CDR3: TGTGCCAGTAGTATGAGCGGGGTCTCCTACAATGAGCAGTTCTTC. This codes for CASSMSGVSYNEQFF.

The CDR3 region has the DNA TGTGCCAGCAGTTCCCCCTCGGATCGCGGCTACACCTTC. The encoded protein is CASSSPSDRGYTF. The gene calls are TRBV6-5 and TRBJ1-2; D gene ambiguous. Trimming removed 4 bases from V and 8 bases from J, with 14 bases in between. Germline CDR1 reads MNHEY; CDR2 reads SVGAGI. This CDR3 contains 13 residues.

The J gene is TRBJ1-1, the V gene TRBV4-3, with D unresolved. This CDR3 spans 16 amino acids. Germline CDR1 LGHNA, CDR2 YSLEER. V gave up 1 base and J gave up 1 base, with 13 bases separating them. The CDR3 region has the DNA TGCGCCAGCAGCCAAGGTCTTTCGGTAGGGAACACTGAAGCTTTCTTT. Translated, it gives CASSQGLSVGNTEAFF.

This chain links TRBV29-1 with TRBJ1-1, with 9 bases that match TRBD1. Per germline, CDR1 SQVTM and CDR2 ANQGSEA. V lost 5 bases, J lost 13 bases, and 8 bases stayed unmatched. CDR3 length: 11 amino acids. The DNA for the CDR3 is TGCAGCGTTTCAGGGGGACAGGGAAGTTTCTTT. The encoded protein is CSVSGGQGSFF. Supplemented by reference TRBV29-1 and TRBJ1-1, the full variable domain reads SAVISQKPSRDICQRGTSLTIQCQVDSQVTMMFWYRQQPGQSLTLIATANQGSEATYESGFVIDKFPISRPNLTFSTLTVSNMSPEDSSIYLCSVSGGQGSFFGQGTRLTVV.

This clone was recorded only once. This chain uses TRBV30 with TRBJ1-6, with D uncertain. The CDR3 consists of 16 residues. Germline lookup yields CDR1 GTSNPN and CDR2 SVGIG (reference sequence). V dropped 0 bases and J dropped 7 bases, with 16 bases sitting between them. CDR3 nucleotide sequence: TGTGCCTGGAGTGTACGAGCTTTTCATCTCAATTCACCCCTCCACTTT. Translated, it gives CAWSVRAFHLNSPLHF.

CDR3 loop: CASRLQPRGGSDTQYF. The DNA for the CDR3 is TGTGCCAGCAGGCTCCAACCGCGTGGGGGAAGTGATACGCAGTATTTT. V gene TRBV27 combines with J gene TRBJ2-3; possibly TRBD1 or TRBD2 for D (5 bases each). The CDR3 has 16 amino acids. Germline V gene data show CDR1 as MNHEY and CDR2 as SMNVEV (reference sequence). The V end lost 6 bases, the J end lost 6 bases, and 22 bases lay between the germline ends.

In regard to this clone: A read error may produce the germline difference seen at one junction end. The rearrangement uses TRBV23-1 and TRBJ1-1; TRBD1 is a possible D gene (6 bases). TRBV23-1 has ORF status, its function being uncertain. The length of the CDR3 is 13 residues. The DNA for the CDR3 is TGCGCCAGCAGTCATAACAGGGCATTTCCCTCCGCATTT. The encoded protein is CASSHNRAFPSAF.

The rearrangement uses TRBV5-1 and TRBJ2-7; D is possibly TRBD2 (6 bases). Germline values: CDR1 SGHRS, CDR2 YFSETQ. Trimming took 2 bases from V and 3 from J, leaving 15 bases between them. The CDR3 is made up of 15 amino acids. The chain's CDR3 is CASSLQGRDVYEQYF. DNA of the CDR3: TGCGCCAGCAGCTTACAAGGGCGGGACGTCTACGAGCAGTACTTC.

The V call is TRBV19, the J call TRBJ2-2; D is undetermined. The CDR3 consists of 13 residues. CDR1 LNHDA and CDR2 SQIVND come from the germline V gene (reference sequence). V was pared by 5 bases and J by 6 bases, with 10 bases between. The CDR3 loop is CASSPSGPGELFF. The CDR3 DNA sequence: TGTGCCAGTAGTCCATCCGGCCCCGGGGAGCTGTTTTTT.

The chain joins TRBV5-1 to TRBJ1-1; the D gene is possibly TRBD1 (6 bases). Germline V gene data show CDR1 as SGHRS and CDR2 as YFSETQ. V shed 3 bases and J shed 1 base, with 13 bases lying between them. The CDR3 is 15 residues long. The CDR3 loop is CASSSRGQQNTEAFF. CDR3 nucleotides: TGCGCCAGCAGCTCCCGTGGACAGCAGAACACTGAAGCTTTCTTT.

This clone was recorded once. The rearrangement uses TRBV2 and TRBJ1-3; D is unresolved. Germline V gene lookup returns CDR1 SNHLY and CDR2 FYNNEI. Trimming took 1 base from V and 0 from J, leaving 16 bases between them. The CDR3 loop spans 18 amino acids. The CDR3 DNA sequence: TGTGCCAGCAGTGAAGTCGGAGTGAGGGAGGCCTCTGGAAACACCATATATTTT. Translating gives CASSEVGVREASGNTIYF. The whole variable domain, remainder taken from reference TRBV2 and TRBJ1-3, is EPEVTQTPSHQVTQMGQEVILRCVPISNHLYFYWYRQILGQKVEFLVSFYNNEISEKSEIFDDQFSVERPDGSNFTLKIRSTKLEDSAMYFCASSEVGVREASGNTIYFGEGSWLTVV.

The gene calls are TRBV28 and TRBJ1-1; possibly TRBD1 for D (5 bases). This CDR3 contains 15 residues. Germline CDR1 MDHEN, CDR2 SYDVKM. Trimming removed 9 bases at V and 1 base at J, with 18 bases between. CDR3 coding DNA: TGTGCCAGTCTCCCGGGGGGGGTTCGGAACACTGAAGCTTTCTTT. Encoded protein: CASLPGGVRNTEAFF.

This rearrangement joins TRBV7-7 to TRBJ2-5; D gene uncertain. Germline V gives CDR1 SSHAT, CDR2 FNYEAQ (reference sequence). The V end was cut by 3 bases, the J end by 5 bases, with 10 bases between. This CDR3 has 13 amino acids. The CDR3 loop reads CASSFGELETQYF. The CDR3 nucleotides read TGTGCCAGCAGCTTTGGAGAGCTGGAGACCCAGTACTTC.

The chain carries TRBV19 and TRBJ1-1; 7 nucleotides agree with TRBD1. The junction had 9 bases not matched to a gene; V was cut back by 4 bases and J by 10 bases. The CDR3 loop spans 13 amino acids. Germline values: CDR1 LNHDA, CDR2 SQIVND (reference sequence). This CDR3 is CASSTHQGGRAFF. The CDR3 DNA sequence: TGTGCCAGTAGTACCCATCAGGGGGGGCGAGCTTTCTTT.